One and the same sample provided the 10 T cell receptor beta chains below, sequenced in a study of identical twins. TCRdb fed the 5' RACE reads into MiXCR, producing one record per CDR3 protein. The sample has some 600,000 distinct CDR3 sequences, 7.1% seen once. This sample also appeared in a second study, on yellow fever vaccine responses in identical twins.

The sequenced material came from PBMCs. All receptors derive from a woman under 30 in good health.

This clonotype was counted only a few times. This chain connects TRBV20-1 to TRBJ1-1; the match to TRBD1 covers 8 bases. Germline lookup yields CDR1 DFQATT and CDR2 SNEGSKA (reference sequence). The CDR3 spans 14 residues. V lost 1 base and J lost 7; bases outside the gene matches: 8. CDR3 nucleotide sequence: TGCAGTGCTAGAGCCTCTCAGGGGGCGGGTGAAGCTTTCTTT. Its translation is CSARASQGAGEAFF.

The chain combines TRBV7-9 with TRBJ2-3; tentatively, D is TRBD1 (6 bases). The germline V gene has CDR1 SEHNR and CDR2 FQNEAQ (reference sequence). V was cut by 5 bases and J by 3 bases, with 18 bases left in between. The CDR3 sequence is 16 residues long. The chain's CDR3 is CASSRGDTRTTDTQYF. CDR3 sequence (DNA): TGTGCCAGCAGCAGAGGGGACACCCGAACGACAGATACGCAGTATTTT.

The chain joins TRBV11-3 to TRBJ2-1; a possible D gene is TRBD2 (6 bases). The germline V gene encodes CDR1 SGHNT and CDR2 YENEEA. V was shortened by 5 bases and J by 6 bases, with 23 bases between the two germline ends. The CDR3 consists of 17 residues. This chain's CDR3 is CASSPSGSGERINEQFF. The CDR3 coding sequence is TGTGCCAGCAGCCCATCCGGGTCGGGAGAAAGGATCAATGAGCAGTTCTTC.

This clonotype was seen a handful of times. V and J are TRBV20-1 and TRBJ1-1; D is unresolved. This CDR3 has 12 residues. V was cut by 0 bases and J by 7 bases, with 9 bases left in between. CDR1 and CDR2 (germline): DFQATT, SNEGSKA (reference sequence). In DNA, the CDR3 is TGCAGTGCTAGAGAACCCGGGAATGAAGCTTTCTTT. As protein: CSAREPGNEAFF.

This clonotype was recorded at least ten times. Here the CDR3 reads CASSLIRTGGLGAKNIQYF. DNA for the CDR3: TGTGCCAGCAGTCTAATCAGGACAGGGGGTCTTGGGGCCAAAAACATTCAGTACTTC. The chain joins TRBV12-3 or TRBV12-4 to TRBJ2-4; 10 nucleotides align to TRBD1. The CDR3 is made up of 19 amino acids. The V gene end was trimmed by 5 bases and the J gene end by 1 base; junction bases not matched to a gene: 14.

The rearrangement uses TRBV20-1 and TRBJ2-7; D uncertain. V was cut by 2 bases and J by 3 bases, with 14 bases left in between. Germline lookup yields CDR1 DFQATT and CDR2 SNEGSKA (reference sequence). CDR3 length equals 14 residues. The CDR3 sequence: CSARSPQGHYEQYV. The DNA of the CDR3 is TGCAGTGCTAGATCGCCCCAAGGCCACTACGAGCAGTACGTC.

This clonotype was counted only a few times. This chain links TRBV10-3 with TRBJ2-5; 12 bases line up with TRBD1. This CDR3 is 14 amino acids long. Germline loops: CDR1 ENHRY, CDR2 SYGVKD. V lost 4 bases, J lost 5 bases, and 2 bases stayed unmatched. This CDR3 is CAISGDRGPETQYF. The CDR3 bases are TGTGCCATCAGTGGGGACAGGGGGCCGGAGACCCAGTACTTC.

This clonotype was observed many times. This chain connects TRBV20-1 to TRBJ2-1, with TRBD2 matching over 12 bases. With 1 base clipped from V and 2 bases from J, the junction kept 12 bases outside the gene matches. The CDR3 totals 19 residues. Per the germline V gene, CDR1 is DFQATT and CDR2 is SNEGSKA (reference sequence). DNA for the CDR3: TGCAGTGCTAGAGTTCTAGCGGGGGGGCGGATCGAAACCTACAATGAGCAGTTCTTC. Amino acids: CSARVLAGGRIETYNEQFF.

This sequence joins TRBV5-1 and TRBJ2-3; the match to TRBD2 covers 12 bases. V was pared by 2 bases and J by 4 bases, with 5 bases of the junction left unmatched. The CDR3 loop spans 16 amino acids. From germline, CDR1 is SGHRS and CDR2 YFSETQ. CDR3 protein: CASSFSLAGGPDTQYF. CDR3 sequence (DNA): TGCGCCAGCAGCTTTTCCCTAGCGGGGGGGCCAGATACGCAGTATTTT.

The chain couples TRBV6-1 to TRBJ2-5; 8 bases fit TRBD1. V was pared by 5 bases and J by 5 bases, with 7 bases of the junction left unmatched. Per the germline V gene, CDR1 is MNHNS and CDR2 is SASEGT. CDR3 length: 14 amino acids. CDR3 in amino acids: CASSTRTGTETQYF. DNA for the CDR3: TGTGCCAGCAGTACCCGGACAGGGACGGAGACCCAGTACTTC.